Reported below is one T cell receptor beta chain. Original processing methods: From reference gene primer amplification, estimates of nucleated cell counts were derived. TCRdb keeps only in-frame clones here, not all; method: immunoSEQ multiplex PCR. V and J calls and clone size are as listed in that table; D and trimming were resolved from the DNA. This sample has 150,000 to 200,000 clones, with approximately 80% found just once. Per germline, CDR1 MNHEY and CDR2 SMNVEV (reference sequence). Trimming shortened V by 2 bases and J by 5 bases, and 9 bases separated the two germline ends. This CDR3 has 13 amino acids. These data come from a study of blood T cell repertoires in COVID-19. Study-wide context: Whether acute or convalescent, the COVID-19 samples came from the United States, Italy and Spain.

Source material: peripheral blood. This chain connects TRBV27 to TRBJ1-1, with D possibly TRBD1 on 6 matching bases. The origin of this receptor is a middle-aged woman with COVID-19, enrolled during active disease. In nucleotides, the CDR3 is TGTGCCAGCAGTTTACAGGGGAAAACTGAAGCTTTCTTT. Amino acids: CASSLQGKTEAFF.